This T cell receptor beta chain was sequenced during a study of cytomegalovirus exposure and HLA in healthy donors listed by TCRdb under 2017. A note on the overall study: In an earlier analysis of roughly 500 of the donors, 250 to 350 Gb of sequence data and 100 million or so unique TCR beta sequences from 180 million or so T cells were reported. An early release covering roughly 600 HLA-typed donors comprised about 320 gigabases of sequencing data and roughly 86 million unique TCR sequences. Of the 398 genotyped donors, about 84% fell in the genetic ancestry cluster associated with self-reported Caucasian donors. The study aimed to test whether cataloging public T cell receptors could reveal signatures of past pathogen exposure. The study profiled the T cell repertoires of 500 to 800 subjects by immunosequencing and related them to cytomegalovirus serostatus. Along with the roughly 700-subject first cohort, a separate validation cohort of over 90 different subjects was used. High-throughput TCR immunosequencing, statistical association of individual TCRs with disease status, and machine learning were combined to predict cytomegalovirus infection status. In a later analysis, previously published TCR beta repertoires from some 640 donors were re-analyzed and high-resolution HLA genotyping was added so that TCR occurrence patterns could be studied. In the later analysis, no new phenotypic data were used to find candidate immune exposures; instead, reliance was placed on TCR beta sequences and their occurrence across donors. In an earlier analysis of roughly 540 of the donors, high-throughput TCR beta sequencing was used to judge whether each TCR beta V gene segment behaved as functional or pseudogenic. Donor age, sex, ethnicity and CMV serostatus were collected together with the repertoire data. A later genetic analysis took genome-wide SNP genotypes for about 55% of the 666 donors and used that subset as a discovery cohort. All discovery cohort repertoires had been generated using a single sequencing platform. Both class I and class II loci were covered by HLA typing, at four-digit resolution. Typing coverage varied by locus: roughly 629-630 donors for A, B, C, DRB1 and DQB1; approximately 560 for DQA1; approximately 610 for DPA1; some 470 for DPB1. Because of strong linkage in the cohort, roughly five DR-DQ haplotypes were treated as single units for association and clustering. Among roughly 400 genotyped donors of the cohort, an average of approximately 200,000 unique TCR beta nucleotide sequences was sequenced per donor, of which 15% to 20% were non-productive. What the study reported, not specific to this receptor: Roughly uniform sequencing depth across donors was assumed in presence/absence analyses, although this assumption may not hold. While some public TCRs were present in many individuals, most TCR sequences turned up only very rarely across donors. Compared with the approximately 710-donor mean, donors in an Asian-associated ancestry cluster had fewer N-insertions in productive TCRs, according to a later genetic analysis. In an earlier analysis of approximately 590 of the donors, most TCR beta V segments were observed in productive rearrangements about 87% or about 30% of the time, broadly matching IMGT annotations. The classifier was reported to diagnose cytomegalovirus status with high specificity and sensitivity in both the original cohort and the validation cohort. The study gave a list of more than 150 TCR beta chains associated with cytomegalovirus. The cohort was sequenced for TCR beta chains only, and without alpha or paired-chain data the features that could be detected were limited. The authors suggested that the approach could potentially be generalized to other disease states and immunological phenotypes. A later analysis found that TCR association rates varied across HLA loci, with DRB1 alleles showing the most associated TCRs and HLA-C alleles the fewest. Specific HLA alleles were associated with roughly 17,000 TCR beta sequences at a false discovery rate of 0.05 in a later analysis. A few of the identified cytomegalovirus-associated TCR beta chains were confirmed in vitro to be specific for cytomegalovirus antigens. For the cohort, immune exposure information was limited to CMV serostatus. An association between a missense DCLRE1C variant and V-gene and J-gene trimming of TCR beta chains was found in a later genetic analysis and replicated in an independent cohort. Some IMGT-functional V segments, including TRBV6-2 and TRBV6-3, could not be told apart with the 87-base-pair reads, so those segments were excluded. According to a later analysis, most CMV-associated TCR beta chains appeared to be HLA-restricted, and the HLA associations seemed to be driven largely by CMV exposure. A further reported finding was that TCR beta sequences accurately predicted the HLA-A and HLA-B alleles for most subjects in the first cohort. Compared with equally common non-associated chains, HLA-associated TCR beta chains in a later analysis were more clonally expanded and had lower generation probabilities. Several of the top co-occurrence clusters appeared to be linked to parvovirus B19, influenza, CMV and Epstein-Barr virus, according to a later analysis. Because counts were too low, seventeen rarely observed V segments, including chromosome 9 orphons, were excluded from the earlier analysis of around 640 of the donors. When HLA alleles, especially DR and DQ, strongly co-occurred, attributing TCR associations to individual alleles was difficult. A group of highly shared sequence variants was considered likely to be a technical artifact of the sequencing pipeline. Linkage disequilibrium might explain the correlated functional status among segregating V segments, but an unknown experimental factor could not be excluded. Because HLA typing was unavailable for some donors at each locus, only the typed subset was used in association tests.

The cohort comprised 666 healthy bone marrow donors. Cohort members were all nominally healthy when sampled, although unrecorded immune exposures were likely present. Of the approximately 700 cohort members, around 300 had a positive CMV serostatus and 352 had a negative one, while no CMV serostatus was recorded for the donor. A peripheral blood sample was collected from each donor, and TCR beta sequencing was performed on peripheral blood mononuclear cells. Genomic DNA extraction from the blood cell samples was performed with the Qiagen DNeasy Blood Extraction Kit. For this clone: Its antigen is currently not known. Base qualities are not recorded, but no much larger clone differs from it by a single base.

The receptor library was made with the immunoSEQ multiplex PCR assay. For the multiplex PCR, a mixture combining 60 forward primers for TCR Vbeta segments and 13 reverse primers for TCR Jbeta segments was used. A multiplex PCR assay on genomic DNA amplified the CDR3 region of rearranged TCR beta genes. The amplified TCR beta libraries were sequenced on the Illumina HiSeq System as 87-base-pair reads. In the original analysis: Across the roughly 670 repertoires, a later analysis counted approximately 83 million unique TCR beta chains, about 10 million of which were shared by at least two donors. A nearest-neighbor algorithm error-corrected the raw reads and collapsed the reads into unique sequences, merging closely related sequences to remove PCR and sequencing errors. V, D and J gene segments were assigned by aligning CDR3 sequences to IMGT reference sequences. For a sequence to be retained, a match of at least six nucleotides was required to both a V gene segment and a J gene segment. Rearrangements were called productive when the CDR3 lacked stop codons and stayed in frame with V and J; all others were non-productive. CDR3 was defined by IMGT convention, running from the second conserved V-encoded cysteine to the conserved J-encoded phenylalanine. In an earlier analysis of roughly 580 of the donors, sequences lacking an unambiguous match to a single V gene segment were excluded. An earlier analysis of 587 of the donors classified V segments as functional when productive rearrangements were above 56.7% and as segregating when the standard deviation between donors was above 5%. A statistical classification framework was built for diagnosing cytomegalovirus status from the catalog of TCR beta chain sequences. In a later analysis, TCR nucleotide sequences were compared against IMGT/GENE-DB human TR gene sequences so that V and J genes could be assigned. In a later analysis, CDR3 sequences and most-parsimonious VDJ recombination scenarios were assigned using the TCRdist pipeline. In a later analysis, each TCR beta chain was defined by its CDR3 amino acid sequence together with its V-gene family, and reads without a unique V-gene family were excluded. As a way to deal with suspected cross-contamination and a sequencing artifact, a later analysis dropped approximately 570 nucleotide sequences that were highly shared and had low generation probability. In a later analysis, a clonal expansion index was calculated for each public chain from normalized within-repertoire ranks of inferred template counts. In a later analysis, generation probabilities were computed using a VDJ recombination model fitted to out-of-frame rearrangements, and the results were checked against IGoR. Hypergeometric tests were used in a later analysis to score TCR-TCR, TCR-HLA and TCR-CMV co-occurrence, with a repertoire-size bias correction applied to the TCR pairs. In a later analysis, false discovery rates were estimated by permuting HLA or CMV assignments 20 times. In a later analysis, co-occurring TCRs were grouped using DBSCAN, and TCRdist sequence similarity was added for clustering within HLA-allele-positive subsets. Repertoires with fewer than 30,000 or more than 120,000 public chains, plus five repertoires with anomalous nucleotide sharing, were excluded from co-occurrence clustering. Drawn from immuneACCESS, this table holds only the in-frame rearrangements with V and J called that TCRdb kept. Clones are partly lost; checked studies trace under half to an unresolved V gene and leave the rest unexplained. The V and J calls and clone size are taken from that table; D and trimming were inferred from the DNA. The sample contains 100,000 to 150,000 clones, approximately 80% of them found a single time. About 3.9% of the sample goes to the ten largest clones.

Trimming leaves V shorter by 1 base and J shorter by 0 bases, with the junction holding 6 bases beyond the gene matches. In the germline V gene, CDR1 corresponds to MGHDK and CDR2 to SYGVNS. The CDR3 spans 17 residues, from the cysteine through the phenylalanine. Kept here is only the CDR3 DNA, which spans 51 bases and is read in frame from base 1. The sequence came from a human donor in good health. The sample taken for sequencing was PBMCs. The sequence is built from TRBV25-1 and TRBJ2-3, with 8 middle bases fitting TRBD2. The CDR3 loop reads CASSELGSGTSTDTQYF. The DNA sequence follows: TGTGCCAGCAGTGAATTGGGTAGCGGGACTAGCACAGATACGCAGTATTTT. With the rest looked up from the reference TRBV25-1 and TRBJ2-3 genes rather than sequenced, the full variable domain is EADIYQTPRYLVIGTGKKITLECSQTMGHDKMYWYQQDPGMELHLIHYSYGVNSTEKGDLSSESTVSRIRTEHFPLTLESARPSHTSQYLCASSELGSGTSTDTQYFGPGTRLTVL.